Listed below are T cell receptor beta chains from one sample, sequenced in a study of shared clonotypes between healthy human individuals. Measured with immunoSEQ multiplex PCR; TCRdb has only the in-frame clones, and not every one. This sample has about half a million clones, with over 75% found just once. The specimen sequenced was PBMCs. The receptor source for this set is a woman in her thirties or forties in good health. Some clones in this sample may be carry-over from other donors' samples. CDR3s include the opening cysteine and the closing phenylalanine or tryptophan. The order of the fields is V gene, J gene, clone size, D gene, CDR3 DNA, CDR3 protein. A D gene is named only where the DNA matches it firmly. For some rows the clone size is stated as once, few or many, or as a class when expanded; others skip it.

>TRBV19|TRBJ1-3|.|.
TGTGCCAGTAGTATTACTTTAGGGGGGGGCGAGGGAGGCGCCAGAAACACCATATATTTT
CASSITLGGGEGGARNTIYF
>TRBV4-2|TRBJ1-1|.|TRBD1
TGTGCCAGCAGCCAAAAAGGGACAGACACTGAAGCTTTCTTT
CASSQKGTDTEAFF
>TRBV6-5|TRBJ1-1|.|.
TGTGCCAGCAGTCGGAGCGGGGAAGCTTTCTTT
CASSRSGEAFF
>TRBV19|TRBJ2-5|.|TRBD1
TGTGCCAGTAGTACGGGGACAGGGACAGAGACCCAGTACTTC
CASSTGTGTETQYF
>TRBV7-6|TRBJ1-1|many|.
TGTGCCAGCAGCTCATACCCGGCCGGGAACACTGAAGCTTTCTTT
CASSSYPAGNTEAFF
>TRBV7-8|TRBJ1-1|.|TRBD1
TGTGCCAGCAGTCCTAGTTGGCACGGGGACAGGGCCCTGAACACTGAAGCTTTCTTT
CASSPSWHGDRALNTEAFF
>TRBV27|TRBJ2-2|.|TRBD2
TGTGCCAGCAGTCCCCCTAGCGGGAGTGCCACCGGGGAGCTGTTTTTT
CASSPPSGSATGELFF
>TRBV18|TRBJ2-5|once|.
TGTGCCAGCTCACCACCGGCCCAAGAGACCCAGTACTTC
CASSPPAQETQYF
>TRBV6-6|TRBJ1-5|.|TRBD1
TGTGCCAGCAGCCTGGGACAGGCGGCCCAGCATTTT
CASSLGQAAQHF
>TRBV11-2|TRBJ2-5|.|.
TGTGCCAGCAGCCAAGCGGGCACGGCGGTGGAGACCCAGTACTTC
CASSQAGTAVETQYF
>TRBV25-1|TRBJ2-7|.|TRBD2
TGTGCCAGCAGTGAATCCTGGACTAGGGAAGAGCAGTACTTC
CASSESWTREEQYF
>TRBV30|TRBJ1-2|.|.
TGTGCCTGGAGTGTGGGGGGTATGGATGGCTACACCTTC
CAWSVGGMDGYTF
>TRBV28|TRBJ1-4|.|.
TGTGCCAGCAGCCAGGTGGGGACAACTAATGAAAAACTGTTTTTT
CASSQVGTTNEKLFF
>TRBV7-8|TRBJ2-1|.|.
TGTGCCAGCAGCTTACGTGAGGGACTCTCCTACAATGAGCAGTTCTTC
CASSLREGLSYNEQFF
>TRBV7-2|TRBJ1-1|many|.
TGTGCCAGCAGCCATAGACAGTTAAACACTGAAGCTTTCTTT
CASSHRQLNTEAFF
>TRBV6-6|TRBJ2-3|.|.
TGTGCCAGCAAGCTCGAGACAGATACGCAGTATTTT
CASKLETDTQYF
>TRBV14|TRBJ2-6|.|.
TGTGCCAGCAGCCCATCGGACGGGGCCAACGTCCTGACTTTC
CASSPSDGANVLTF
>TRBV6-6|TRBJ1-5|.|.
TGTGCCAGCAGTTACGAGATAGAATATAGCAATCAGCCCCAGCATTTT
CASSYEIEYSNQPQHF
>TRBV6-6|TRBJ2-7|.|.
TGTGCCAGCAGTTCTGTCCCCTCCTACGAGCAGTACTTC
CASSSVPSYEQYF
>TRBV28|TRBJ1-1|.|.
TGTGCCAGCAGTTTTTCCGGTGAGGACACTGAAGCTTTCTTT
CASSFSGEDTEAFF
>TRBV4-2|TRBJ2-7|many|TRBD2
TGTGCCAGCAGCCAGGAAGGGACTAGCGGGCGAAACCTAGTCTACGAGCAGTACTTC
CASSQEGTSGRNLVYEQYF
>TRBV11-2|TRBJ2-7|few|TRBD1
TGTGCCAGCAGCCTGGGGGGTACAGGGGGCCACTACGAGCAGTACTTC
CASSLGGTGGHYEQYF
>TRBV27|TRBJ1-2|.|.
TGTGCCAGCAGTACTAGTAAAGGGTTGACAGGTCTTTATGGCTACACCTTC
CASSTSKGLTGLYGYTF
>TRBV20-1|TRBJ2-7|once|.
TGCAGTGCTCATCGCGGCGGCGAGCAGTACTTC
CSAHRGGEQYF
>TRBV28|TRBJ1-1|few|.
TGTGCCAGCAGTTTAAGCAGGGACACTGAAGCTTTCTTT
CASSLSRDTEAFF